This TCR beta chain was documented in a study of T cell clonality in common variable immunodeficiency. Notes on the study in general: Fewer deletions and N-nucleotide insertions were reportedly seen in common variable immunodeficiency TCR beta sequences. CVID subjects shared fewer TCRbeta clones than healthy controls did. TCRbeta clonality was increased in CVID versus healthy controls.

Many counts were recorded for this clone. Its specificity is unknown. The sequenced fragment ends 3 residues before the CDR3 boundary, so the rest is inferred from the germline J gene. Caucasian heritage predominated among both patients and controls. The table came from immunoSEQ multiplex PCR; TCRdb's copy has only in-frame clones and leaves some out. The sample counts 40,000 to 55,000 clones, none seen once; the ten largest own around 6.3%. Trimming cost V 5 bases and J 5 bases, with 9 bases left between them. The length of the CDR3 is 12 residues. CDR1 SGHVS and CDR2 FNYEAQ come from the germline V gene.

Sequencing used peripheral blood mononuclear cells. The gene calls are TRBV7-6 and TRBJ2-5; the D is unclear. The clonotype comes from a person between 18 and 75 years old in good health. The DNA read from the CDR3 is TGTGCCAGCAGCGCAACCGGGGAGACC. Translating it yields CASSATGET. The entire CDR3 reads CASSATGETQYF.